Below, 27 T cell receptor beta chains from the same sample are listed, as sequenced in a study of identical twins. TCRdb re-analysed the 5' RACE reads in MiXCR, keeping a single row per CDR3 protein. Altogether roughly 720,000 distinct CDR3 sequences are present, roughly 20% being singletons, with the ten largest covering about an eighth. This sample also appeared in a second study, on T cells expressing NK-cell markers.

The sequencing input was PBMCs. These receptors all come from a woman aged 18 to 35 in good health.

This clonotype was observed a few times. The rearrangement uses TRBV30 and TRBJ1-1, with 9 bases identical to TRBD1. The CDR3 extends over 15 amino acids. V shed 1 base and J 5 bases; nucleotides not matched to a gene: 8. The germline V gene has CDR1 GTSNPN and CDR2 SVGIG (reference sequence). The CDR3 protein is CAWSDGRTGETEAFF. The CDR3 DNA follows: TGTGCCTGGAGTGACGGGAGGACAGGGGAAACTGAAGCTTTCTTT.

The V gene is TRBV5-1, the J gene TRBJ2-1; 15 bases line up with TRBD2. Germline CDR1 is SGHRS and CDR2 is YFSETQ. This CDR3 has 16 residues. V dropped 2 bases and J dropped 8; count of bases not matched to a gene: 5. The CDR3 spells CASSFGLAGGLDEQFF. The CDR3 DNA reads TGCGCCAGCAGCTTCGGACTAGCGGGAGGGTTGGATGAGCAGTTCTTC.

This clonotype was counted many times. The chain employs TRBV20-1 and TRBJ1-1; D is unresolved. V dropped 3 bases and J dropped 3 bases, with 8 bases sitting between them. The length of the CDR3 is 12 residues. Per the germline V gene, CDR1 is DFQATT and CDR2 is SNEGSKA (reference sequence). CDR3 nucleotide sequence: TGCAGTGCTAGTTTGTCGGACACTGAAGCTTTCTTT. This sequence encodes CSASLSDTEAFF.

This clonotype was found a few times. The rearrangement joins TRBV10-2 to TRBJ1-5; D unresolved. V was shortened by 4 bases and J by 9 bases, with 13 bases between the two germline ends. Germline V gene sequence: CDR1 WSHSY, CDR2 SAAADI. This CDR3 contains 13 residues. The CDR3, as DNA: TGCGCCAGCAGTGCAAGCGCTGGGTGGCCCCAGCATTTT. Its translation: CASSASAGWPQHF.

Many counts were recorded for this clonotype. V gene TRBV7-9 combines with J gene TRBJ1-1; D is unresolved. Germline CDR1 and CDR2: SEHNR and FQNEAQ (reference sequence). Trimming shortened V by 4 bases and J by 1 base, and 4 bases separated the two germline ends. The length of the CDR3 is 12 residues. The CDR3 bases are TGTGCCAGCAGCTCAGCGAACACTGAAGCTTTCTTT. Translated, it gives CASSSANTEAFF.

This clonotype has more than one count but fewer than ten. This chain uses TRBV9 with TRBJ2-3, with D uncertain. The germline V gene encodes CDR1 SGDLS and CDR2 YYNGEE. The CDR3 is 15 residues long. V gave up 0 bases and J gave up 5 bases, with 13 bases separating them. CDR3 residues: CASSVVPGGRDTQYF. The CDR3 DNA reads TGTGCCAGCAGCGTAGTGCCGGGCGGAAGAGATACGCAGTATTTT. The complete variable domain, with remaining parts taken from reference TRBV9 and TRBJ2-3, reads DSGVTQTPKHLITATGQRVTLRCSPRSGDLSVYWYQQSLDQGLQFLIQYYNGEERAKGNILERFSAQQFPDLHSELNLSSLELGDSALYFCASSVVPGGRDTQYFGPGTRLTVL.

This clonotype turned up a few times. The V and J genes are TRBV20-1 and TRBJ1-4; 11 nucleotides agree with TRBD1. Germline CDR1 DFQATT, CDR2 SNEGSKA (reference sequence). V lost 6 bases and J lost 0; bases outside the gene matches: 6. CDR3 length: 16 amino acids. The CDR3 here is CSAQTGQGATNEKLFF. The CDR3 coding sequence is TGCAGTGCCCAAACGGGACAGGGGGCAACTAATGAAAAACTGTTTTTT.

This clonotype was seen only a few times. The V call is TRBV7-9, the J call TRBJ2-5, with 9 bases aligning to TRBD1. V was clipped by 1 base and J by 4 bases; unmatched bases: 7. CDR3 length equals 16 residues. CDR1 is SEHNR, CDR2 FQNEAQ, per germline (reference sequence). DNA for the CDR3: TGTGCCAGCAGCTTAGGGGCCACAGGGGGCGTAGAGACCCAGTACTTC. As protein: CASSLGATGGVETQYF.

This chain uses TRBV5-1 with TRBJ2-1; 9 bases align to TRBD1. Germline trimming cut 1 base from V and 8 bases from J; bases unmatched to any gene: 10. From germline, CDR1 is SGHRS and CDR2 YFSETQ. The CDR3 is made up of 16 amino acids. DNA of the CDR3: TGCGCCAGCAGCTTGTATGGGACAGGGTCGACGGATGAGCAGTTCTTC. Translating it yields CASSLYGTGSTDEQFF.

This chain connects TRBV12-3 or TRBV12-4 to TRBJ1-4, with 7 positions matching TRBD1. This CDR3 is 14 amino acids long. The V gene end was trimmed by 3 bases and the J gene end by 7 bases; junction bases not matched to a gene: 5. DNA for the CDR3: TGTGCCAGCAGTTTCGGAACAGGGGCTGAAAAACTGTTTTTT. This gives the protein CASSFGTGAEKLFF.

This clonotype showed up just a few times. The chain links TRBV10-3 to TRBJ1-2; 8 bases fit TRBD1. Germline loops: CDR1 ENHRY, CDR2 SYGVKD. The CDR3 spans 12 residues. V shed 8 bases, J shed 7 bases, and the junction held 6 bases outside the gene matches. In nucleotides, the CDR3 is TGTGCCATCGGTGGACAGGGCTTTGGCTACACCTTC. Protein product: CAIGGQGFGYTF.

This clonotype showed up just a few times. The J gene is TRBJ2-2, the V gene TRBV7-3, with TRBD2 matching over 13 bases. The CDR3 contains 18 residues. The V and J ends lost 1 base and 0 bases, in that order; junction bases with no gene match: 2. The germline gives CDR1 SGHTA, CDR2 FQGTGA. For the CDR3, the DNA is TGTGCCAGCAGCTTAAGGACTAGCGGGGGCACGAACACCGGGGAGCTGTTTTTT. Protein: CASSLRTSGGTNTGELFF.

This clonotype was observed a few times. DNA of the CDR3: TGTGCCATCAGTGAGGGGACAGGGTTTGAAGCTTTCTTT. This sequence encodes CAISEGTGFEAFF. The chain has TRBV10-3 and TRBJ1-1; the match to TRBD1 covers 9 bases. The germline gives CDR1 ENHRY, CDR2 SYGVKD. V lost 2 bases and J lost 7; bases outside the gene matches: 2. This CDR3 comprises 13 residues.

CDR3 region: CASSLGLGGPYEQYF. Here the CDR3 DNA reads TGTGCCAGCAGCTTAGGCCTAGGGGGGCCCTACGAGCAGTACTTC. The chain combines TRBV11-2 with TRBJ2-7; perhaps D is TRBD1 or TRBD2 (6 bases each). CDR1 and CDR2 from the germline V gene are SGHAT and FQNNGV. CDR3 length: 15 residues. The V and J ends lost 1 base and 2 bases respectively, with 12 bases between them.

In nucleotides, the CDR3 is TGTGCCAGCAGGGAGACCCAGTACTTC. It specifies CASRETQYF. The chain carries TRBV7-3 and TRBJ2-5; D gene uncertain. The CDR3 has 9 amino acids. The germline V gene has CDR1 SGHTA and CDR2 FQGTGA. V was pared by 6 bases and J by 5 bases, with 1 base between.

This sequence joins TRBV12-3 or TRBV12-4 and TRBJ2-3, with D possibly matching TRBD2 (7 bases). V was cut by 3 bases and J by 4 bases, with 11 bases left in between. The CDR3 covers 14 residues. CDR3 DNA sequence: TGTGCCAGCAGTTTTGGGGGGGCCGCAGATACGCAGTATTTT. Amino acid sequence: CASSFGGAADTQYF.

This clonotype appeared many times. The chain is built from TRBV5-6 and TRBJ1-2; no clear D gene. V was pared by 0 bases and J by 0 bases, with 3 bases between. CDR3 length: 13 residues. Germline V gene data show CDR1 as SGHDT and CDR2 as YYEEEE. CDR3 sequence reads: CASSLATNYGYTF. The CDR3 DNA sequence: TGTGCCAGCAGCTTGGCAACTAACTATGGCTACACCTTC.

There are a few counts of this clonotype. The V gene is TRBV10-1, the J gene TRBJ1-1; D call uncertain. The V and J ends lost 6 bases and 0 bases respectively, with 8 bases between them. Germline V gene sequence: CDR1 WNHNN, CDR2 SYGVQD (reference sequence). There are 13 residues in the CDR3. The CDR3 bases are TGCGCCAGCAGATTCGATATGAACACTGAAGCTTTCTTT. Protein: CASRFDMNTEAFF.

The V and J genes are TRBV12-3 or TRBV12-4 and TRBJ2-3; D unresolved. V shed 10 bases and J shed 3 bases, with 14 bases lying between them. This CDR3 comprises 13 residues. In nucleotides, the CDR3 is TGTGCCACCACAGTTTTACGGACAGATACGCAGTATTTT. Translation gives CATTVLRTDTQYF.

The rearrangement uses TRBV5-1 and TRBJ2-7; D gene unclear. The germline V gene has CDR1 SGHRS and CDR2 YFSETQ. Trimming cost V 6 bases and J 6 bases, with 10 bases left between them. The CDR3 covers 11 residues. CDR3 sequence reads: CASKAFSEQYF. CDR3 sequence (DNA): TGCGCCAGCAAGGCCTTCTCCGAGCAGTACTTC.

This clonotype was observed a few times. The genes are TRBV20-1 and TRBJ2-5, with 13 bases fitting TRBD2. This CDR3 comprises 16 residues. Trimming at V came to 7 bases and at J to 4 bases, leaving 12 bases not matched to a gene. Germline assignment: CDR1 DFQATT and CDR2 SNEGSKA (reference sequence). As DNA, the CDR3 is TGCAGTGTCTCCCCCGGACTAGCGGGAGCTTTAGAGACCCAGTACTTC. This gives the protein CSVSPGLAGALETQYF.

This clonotype was seen a few times. The chain uses TRBV5-5 and TRBJ2-1, with D maybe TRBD2 (6 bases). The CDR3 contains 15 residues. Germline loops: CDR1 SGHKS, CDR2 YYEKEE (reference sequence). The ends were cut back, 4 bases at V and 5 bases at J, with 16 bases in the middle. The CDR3 DNA reads TGTGCCAGCAGCCCGCGACTGGAGCGGGACAATGAGCAGTTCTTC. It encodes CASSPRLERDNEQFF.

This clonotype was recorded a few times. V is TRBV20-1 and J is TRBJ1-1, with TRBD1 matching 9 bases. CDR3 length: 11 residues. V gave up 6 bases and J gave up 5 bases; unmatched junction bases: 1. The germline gives CDR1 DFQATT, CDR2 SNEGSKA (reference sequence). The CDR3 is CSAGQGTEAFF. As DNA, the CDR3 is TGCAGTGCCGGACAGGGGACTGAAGCTTTCTTT.

V gene TRBV6-5 combines with J gene TRBJ1-1; tentatively, D is TRBD1 (6 bases). Looked up from germline, CDR1 is MNHEY and CDR2 is SVGAGI. The CDR3 covers 15 residues. The V gene lost 2 bases and the J gene lost 1 base, with 11 bases spanning the gap. CDR3 loop: CASSYEQGGNTEAFF. The CDR3 DNA sequence: TGTGCCAGCAGTTACGAACAGGGAGGGAACACTGAAGCTTTCTTT.

In its sample, this clonotype was seen a few times. The chain combines TRBV25-1 with TRBJ2-1, with 9 bases identical to TRBD1. V shed 9 bases and J 5 bases; nucleotides not matched to a gene: 8. Germline V gene data show CDR1 as MGHDK and CDR2 as SYGVNS. The CDR3 has 14 amino acids. The CDR3 DNA sequence: TGTGCCAGGACGGGACAGGGCACACACAATGAGCAGTTCTTC. It encodes CARTGQGTHNEQFF.

This clonotype was detected only a few times. The rearrangement links TRBV7-2 to TRBJ2-7, with TRBD2 identical over 9 bases. CDR1 is SGHTA, CDR2 FQGNSA, per germline. The CDR3 length is 15 residues. V shed 2 bases, J shed 0 bases, and the junction held 2 bases outside the gene matches. The CDR3 loop is CASSLYSGGSYEQYF. The CDR3 nucleotides read TGTGCCAGCAGCTTATATAGCGGGGGCTCCTACGAGCAGTACTTC.

The chain uses TRBV20-1 and TRBJ2-1; D possibly corresponds to TRBD1 (6 bases). The CDR3 is 15 amino acids. Germline CDR1 DFQATT, CDR2 SNEGSKA (reference sequence). The V gene lost 5 bases and the J gene lost 2 bases, with 16 bases spanning the gap. CDR3 in DNA: TGCAGTGCTCCCCGGGACAACCGAACCTACAATGAGCAGTTCTTC. This codes for CSAPRDNRTYNEQFF.